This TCR beta chain is drawn from a study of monozygotic twins with inflammatory bowel disease. General study findings and limits: The study supported no single strong signal or clonotype linked to IBD. The inverse Simpson measure of TCRbeta diversity was lower in IBD patients than in healthy co-twins.

Notes on this clonotype: What it binds is unknown.

There were eight separate reactions per sample in which cDNA was made. No DNA is given; TCRdb re-called the 5' RACE reads and lists each CDR3 protein once. Seen in this sample are approximately 150,000 distinct CDR3 sequences; the ten most common clones hold 2.4%. CDR1 and CDR2 (germline): DFQATT, SNEGSKA (reference sequence). This CDR3 spans 16 amino acids. This chain joins TRBV20-1 and TRBJ1-5; TCRdb reports TRBD1, a call that lacks DNA to check it against. The origin of this receptor is a human donor with ulcerative colitis or Crohn's disease, or a healthy co-twin of an affected twin (not recorded which). The sample was blood. The CDR3 is CSATRADRGSNQPQHF.